In its sample, the clone carrying this TCR delta chain was seen a few times. Its antigen remains unknown. A far larger clone is just one base off, so this is likely a read error. This specimen includes other DNA sequences encoding the same CDR3. Both TRG and TRD chains were sequenced from each sorted sample. TCRdb reprocessed the multiplex PCR reads through CATT. The table includes some 100,000 delta-chain clones, approximately 1.5% detected once. This CDR3 spans 14 amino acids. Germline V gene sequence: CDR1 TVYSNPD, CDR2 GDNSRS (reference sequence). Vgamma9/Vdelta2+ and Vdelta2-negative gammadelta T cells were flow-sorted from PBMC for bulk sequencing. The data belong to a study of γδ T cells in repeated Plasmodium falciparum infection. Whole-study context: The natural-infection arm compared Malian children under seasonal malaria with matched Australian children. Malaria-naive adults were infected with P. falciparum NF54 four times over around 600 days. Study conclusions and caveats: Repeated controlled infections reportedly drove waves of new clonotype selection in Vdelta2-negative, mostly Vdelta1+, gammadelta repertoires.

Sequenced material: gamma-delta T cells from blood. This TCR was recovered from a pool of human donors (malaria-infected and uninfected, not separated). The J gene is TRDJ1, the V gene TRDV3, with 9 bases identical to TRDD3. In DNA, the CDR3 is TGTGCCTTTTCCCCAGGGGGATACACCGATAAGCTCATCTTT. Translating gives CAFSPGGYTDKLIF.